This TCR beta chain stems from a study of blood T cell repertoires in COVID-19. Study details: Acute and convalescent COVID-19 samples came from the United States, Italy and Spain.

Per the germline V gene, CDR1 is SNHLY and CDR2 is FYNNEI. The CDR3 is 15 amino acids. V trimming: 4 bases; J trimming: 4 bases; junction bases outside the gene matches: 7. Data came from immunoSEQ multiplex PCR; TCRdb stores just in-frame clones and leaves some out. Of fewer than 200,000 clones in the sample, roughly 70% were seen once. The chain carries TRBV2 and TRBJ1-1; 9 bases are a match to TRBD1. Material: peripheral blood. The TCR sequence derives from a woman older than 75 with acute or convalescent COVID-19. CDR3 region: CASSGQVTGGTEAFF. CDR3 DNA: TGTGCCAGCAGTGGACAGGTGACAGGGGGCACTGAAGCTTTCTTT. Drawing the rest from reference TRBV2 and TRBJ1-1, the complete variable domain is EPEVTQTPSHQVTQMGQEVILRCVPISNHLYFYWYRQILGQKVEFLVSFYNNEISEKSEIFDDQFSVERPDGSNFTLKIRSTKLEDSAMYFCASSGQVTGGTEAFFGQGTRLTVV.